Sequencing of this T cell receptor beta chain was carried out in a study of beta chain features in type 1 diabetes. Study findings and constraints: Researchers report that Type 1 diabetes patients had moderately but significantly shorter TCRB CDR3s across all four CD4+ subsets.

Regarding this clone: Its antigen is unknown.

The CDR3 sequence is 14 residues long. Trimming cost V 6 bases and J 6 bases, with 17 bases left between them. Germline loops: CDR1 SQVTM, CDR2 ANQGSEA. Isolated RNA was reverse transcribed in full, so expressed TCRB transcripts were sequenced. Measured with immunoSEQ multiplex PCR; TCRdb has only the in-frame clones, and not every one. The sample has approximately 600,000 clones; around 12% are singletons. Sequenced material: naive CD4+ T cells from blood. The TCR originated in a man aged 25 to 40 with type 1 diabetes. This chain uses TRBV29-1 with TRBJ2-2; possible D gene TRBD2, 6 bases. The CDR3 here is CSVDGGLSAGELFF. Here the CDR3 DNA reads TGCAGCGTGGATGGAGGGTTGAGTGCCGGGGAGCTGTTTTTT.